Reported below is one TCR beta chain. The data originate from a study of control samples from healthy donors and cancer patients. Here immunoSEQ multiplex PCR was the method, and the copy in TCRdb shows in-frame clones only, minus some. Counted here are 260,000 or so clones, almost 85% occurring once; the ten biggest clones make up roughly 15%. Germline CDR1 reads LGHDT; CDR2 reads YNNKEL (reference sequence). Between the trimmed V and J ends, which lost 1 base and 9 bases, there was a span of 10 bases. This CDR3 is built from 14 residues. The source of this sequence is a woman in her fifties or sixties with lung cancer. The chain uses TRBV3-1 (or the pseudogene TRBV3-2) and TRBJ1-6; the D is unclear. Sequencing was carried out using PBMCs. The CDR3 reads CASSQGGDLSPLHF. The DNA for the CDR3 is TGTGCCAGCAGCCAAGGAGGAGATCTTTCACCCCTCCACTTT.